This T cell receptor beta chain was profiled in a study of beta chain features in type 1 diabetes. General observations from the study: Shortening that was moderate but significant affected the TCRB CDR3s of Type 1 diabetes patients in all four CD4+ subsets. The similarity of naive, central memory and Treg TCRB repertoires appeared greater among patients than among healthy donors. Sequencing of cDNA might inflate the share of cells that strongly express TCR.

Purity (above 98%) was reached by all sorted populations. Expressed TCRB transcripts were sequenced, since all the RNA that had been isolated was reverse transcribed. Sequencing of naive, central memory and regulatory T cell samples gave an average of about 3.57 million reads. Measured with immunoSEQ multiplex PCR; TCRdb has only the in-frame clones, and not every one. The sample lists 640,000 or so clones, over 12% occurring once. This clone was detected only a few times. Its specificity is not known. V lost 0 bases to trimming and J lost 8 bases; unmatched junction nucleotides: 6. The germline V gene encodes CDR1 MGHRA and CDR2 YSYEKL. This CDR3 spans 15 amino acids.

The genes are TRBV4-1 and TRBJ1-3; 8 bases agree with TRBD1. This receptor was obtained from a man aged 18 to 30 with type 1 diabetes. The sequencing sample was made of naive CD4+ T cells from blood. The CDR3 spells CASSQDSQGAYTIYF. The CDR3 region has the DNA TGCGCCAGCAGCCAAGATTCGCAGGGGGCCTACACCATATATTTT.